Presented here are 14 T cell receptor beta chains from one specimen sequenced in a study of cytomegalovirus exposure and HLA in healthy donors (dated by TCRdb to about 2017). Libraries were made using the immunoSEQ multiplex PCR assay. Not all clones reach the TCRdb copy of this immuneACCESS table, which keeps in-frame sequences only. Checked studies attribute under half of the gap to unresolved V genes and leave the rest unexplained. Recorded for this sample are 150,000 to 160,000 clones; just over 85% of them occurred a single time. Approximately 2% of the sample is held by the ten biggest clonotypes. The sequenced sample was PBMCs. All receptors come from a human donor in good health.

J is TRBJ2-2 and V is TRBV7-9; 9 nucleotides line up with TRBD1. The ends lost 5 bases at V and 4 bases at J; junction bases unmatched: 14. The germline V gene encodes CDR1 SEHNR and CDR2 FQNEAQ (reference sequence). The CDR3 spans 18 residues. CDR3 DNA: TGTGCCAGCAGCCTCGGGACAGGGTACCCTCGATCCACCGGGGAGCTGTTTTTT. Its translation is CASSLGTGYPRSTGELFF.

V usage is TRBV10-1 and J usage is TRBJ2-1, with 13 bases fitting TRBD2. Trimming cost V 4 bases and J 9 bases; bases outside gene matches: 3. The CDR3 consists of 14 residues. In germline, CDR1 is WNHNN, CDR2 SYGVQD (reference sequence). The CDR3 protein is CASSAGLAGVEQFF. The CDR3 nucleotides read TGCGCCAGCAGTGCCGGACTAGCGGGAGTTGAGCAGTTCTTC.

V and J are TRBV5-1 and TRBJ2-1; D is possibly TRBD1 (5 bases). In germline, CDR1 is SGHRS, CDR2 YFSETQ. V lost 5 bases and J 8 bases, leaving 11 bases between the germline ends. This CDR3 comprises 12 residues. CDR3: CASSIGDDEQFF. The CDR3 region has the DNA TGCGCCAGCAGTATAGGGGATGATGAGCAGTTCTTC.

The rearrangement joins TRBV2 to TRBJ1-4; D remains ambiguous. From germline, CDR1 is SNHLY and CDR2 FYNNEI. Between the trimmed V and J ends, which lost 4 bases and 5 bases, there was a span of 8 bases. The length of the CDR3 is 13 residues. The CDR3 is CASSGERNEKLFF. The CDR3 nucleotides are TGTGCCAGCAGTGGTGAGAGGAATGAAAAACTGTTTTTT.

The chain couples TRBV10-2 to TRBJ1-1; possible D gene TRBD1, 6 bases. The V end lost 9 bases, the J end lost 2 bases, and 19 bases lay between the germline ends. This CDR3 spans 15 amino acids. Germline V gene lookup returns CDR1 WSHSY and CDR2 SAAADI. The CDR3 region has the DNA TGCGCCAGTACCTTTGCCCGGGACACAAACACTGAAGCTTTCTTT. It translates to CASTFARDTNTEAFF.

The gene calls are TRBV11-2 and TRBJ2-1, with D perhaps matching TRBD1 (5 bases). V shed 7 bases and J shed 6 bases, with 16 bases lying between them. The CDR3 is 14 amino acids. From germline, CDR1 is SGHAT and CDR2 FQNNGV. The CDR3 reads CASITSSGRNEQFF. The CDR3 coding sequence is TGTGCCAGCATCACCAGCTCAGGGCGCAATGAGCAGTTCTTC.

The chain employs TRBV29-1 and TRBJ1-1; D may be TRBD1 (5 bases). Per germline, CDR1 SQVTM and CDR2 ANQGSEA. The CDR3 runs to 13 residues. V dropped 7 bases and J dropped 1 base, with 13 bases sitting between them. This CDR3 reads CSASQAQNTEAFF. Here the CDR3 DNA reads TGCAGCGCGTCACAGGCCCAGAACACTGAAGCTTTCTTT.

The CDR3 sequence is CASSWTGQAEQYF. As DNA, the CDR3 is TGTGCCAGCAGTTGGACAGGGCAGGCCGAGCAGTACTTC. V is TRBV27 and J is TRBJ2-7, with TRBD1 matching 8 bases. The CDR3 contains 13 residues. Germline V CDR1 and CDR2: MNHEY, SMNVEV (reference sequence). V dropped 4 bases and J dropped 6; count of bases not matched to a gene: 5.

V and J are TRBV11-2 and TRBJ2-7; possible D gene TRBD2, 7 bases. Germline V gene lookup returns CDR1 SGHAT and CDR2 FQNNGV. The CDR3 totals 18 residues. Trimming took 5 bases from V and 3 from J, leaving 26 bases between them. CDR3: CASSINVPLGGAGYEQYF. CDR3 sequence (DNA): TGTGCCAGCAGCATTAATGTCCCTCTAGGGGGGGCAGGCTACGAGCAGTACTTC.

This sequence joins TRBV7-3 and TRBJ2-3; maybe TRBD1 (6 bases). The CDR3 is 14 residues long. V lost 2 bases and J lost 0, with 6 bases in between. CDR1 is SGHTA, CDR2 FQGTGA, per germline. CDR3 in DNA: TGTGCCAGCAGCTTAGGACAGAGCACAGATACGCAGTATTTT. This codes for CASSLGQSTDTQYF.

The chain joins TRBV7-9 to TRBJ1-6; D ambiguous. The CDR3 runs 14 residues. V lost 5 bases to trimming and J lost 7 bases, with 12 bases between them. Germline CDR1 SEHNR, CDR2 FQNEAQ (reference sequence). This CDR3 is CASSPVYSNSPLHF. CDR3 DNA sequence: TGTGCCAGCAGCCCGGTATACAGCAATTCACCCCTCCACTTT.

This clone was observed a few times. The chain carries TRBV4-3 and TRBJ2-1, with 7 positions matching TRBD1. The CDR3 runs 15 residues. Per germline, CDR1 LGHNA and CDR2 YSLEER. Trimming took 2 bases from V and 3 from J; bases not matched to a gene: 4. As DNA, the CDR3 is TGCGCCAGCAGCCAACGGCAGGGGGTCTACAATGAGCAGTTCTTC. Its translation is CASSQRQGVYNEQFF.

The chain carries TRBV29-1 and TRBJ1-2, with a tentative D call TRBD1 (5 bases). CDR1 is SQVTM and CDR2 is ANQGSEA in the germline V gene. Deletions cut 4 bases from V and 3 bases from J, with 9 bases between. This CDR3 spans 12 amino acids. The CDR3 sequence is CSVVTADYGYTF. CDR3 coding DNA: TGCAGCGTTGTGACAGCAGACTATGGCTACACCTTC. Together with reference TRBV29-1 and TRBJ1-2, the CDR3 gives the full variable domain: SAVISQKPSRDICQRGTSLTIQCQVDSQVTMMFWYRQQPGQSLTLIATANQGSEATYESGFVIDKFPISRPNLTFSTLTVSNMSPEDSSIYLCSVVTADYGYTFGSGTRLTVV.

The chain employs TRBV12-5 and TRBJ2-5; possible D gene TRBD2, 5 bases. The CDR3 covers 12 residues. The germline V gene has CDR1 LGHNT and CDR2 FRNRAP. The V and J ends lost 7 bases and 3 bases respectively, with 9 bases between them. CDR3 residues: CASAGIEETQYF. The CDR3 region has the DNA TGTGCTAGTGCGGGGATAGAAGAGACCCAGTACTTC.